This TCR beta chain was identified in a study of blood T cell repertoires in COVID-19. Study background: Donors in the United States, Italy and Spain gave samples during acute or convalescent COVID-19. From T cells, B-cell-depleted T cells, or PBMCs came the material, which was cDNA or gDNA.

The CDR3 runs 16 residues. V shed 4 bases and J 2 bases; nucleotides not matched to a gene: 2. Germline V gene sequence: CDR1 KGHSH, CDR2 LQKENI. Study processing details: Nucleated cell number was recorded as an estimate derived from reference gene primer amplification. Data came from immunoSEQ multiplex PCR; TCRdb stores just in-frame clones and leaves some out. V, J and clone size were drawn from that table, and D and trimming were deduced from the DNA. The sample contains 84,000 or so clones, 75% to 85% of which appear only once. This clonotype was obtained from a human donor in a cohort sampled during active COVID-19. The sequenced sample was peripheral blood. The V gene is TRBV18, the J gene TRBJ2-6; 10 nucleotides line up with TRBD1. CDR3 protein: CASSHGTGAGANVLTF. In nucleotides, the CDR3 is TGTGCCAGCTCACATGGGACAGGGGCTGGGGCCAACGTCCTGACTTTC. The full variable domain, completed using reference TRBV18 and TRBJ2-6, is NAGVMQNPRHLVRRRGQEARLRCSPMKGHSHVYWYRQLPEEGLKFMVYLQKENIIDESGMPKERFSAEFPKEGPSILRIQQVVRGDSAAYFCASSHGTGAGANVLTFGAGSRLTVL.